Below, 17 T cell receptor beta chains from the same sample are listed, as sequenced in a study of blood T cell repertoires in COVID-19. The method was immunoSEQ multiplex PCR; TCRdb's version includes in-frame clones alone and lacks a portion of them. The sample comprises about 270,000 clones, around 82% of which are singletons, and roughly 3.1% rests with the top ten. Sequencing input: peripheral blood. The source of these receptors is a woman aged 18-30 years with acute or convalescent COVID-19.

The chain is built from TRBV7-9 and TRBJ2-4; 14 bases match TRBD2. Germline V gene data show CDR1 as SEHNR and CDR2 as FQNEAQ (reference sequence). Losses at the gene ends were 8 bases for V and 1 base for J; bases not matched to a gene: 10. The length of the CDR3 is 18 residues. This CDR3 is CASLGTSGSSPAKNIQYF. Here the CDR3 DNA reads TGTGCCAGCTTGGGGACTAGCGGGAGTTCTCCCGCCAAAAACATTCAGTACTTC.

V is TRBV19 and J is TRBJ2-1; TRBD2 agrees at 12 bases. In germline, CDR1 is LNHDA, CDR2 SQIVND (reference sequence). Trimming took 4 bases from V and 6 from J; bases not matched to a gene: 7. The CDR3 consists of 16 residues. CDR3 region: CASSTRLAGAGNEQFF. The CDR3 region has the DNA TGTGCCAGTAGTACCAGACTAGCGGGAGCGGGCAATGAGCAGTTCTTC.

This chain uses TRBV9 with TRBJ1-2, with D possibly being TRBD1 (5 bases). The CDR3 is 15 residues long. V was pared by 2 bases and J by 5 bases, with 16 bases between. CDR1 and CDR2 from the germline V gene are SGDLS and YYNGEE. The CDR3 DNA is TGTGCCAGCAGCGTGGGACTGTCAGAAACATATGGCTACACCTTC. It is translated as CASSVGLSETYGYTF.

The chain links TRBV5-6 to TRBJ2-5, with 8 bases lining up with TRBD1. This CDR3 has 16 residues. Unmatched junction bases numbered 10, after V lost 5 bases and J lost 1 base. The germline gives CDR1 SGHDT, CDR2 YYEEEE. CDR3 nucleotides: TGTGCCAGCAGTACCGACAGGGGATTGAGCCAAGAGACCCAGTACTTC. Encoded protein: CASSTDRGLSQETQYF. Drawing the rest from reference TRBV5-6 and TRBJ2-5, the complete variable domain is DAGVTQSPTHLIKTRGQQVTLRCSPKSGHDTVSWYQQALGQGPQFIFQYYEEEERQRGNFPDRFSGHQFPNYSSELNVNALLLGDSALYLCASSTDRGLSQETQYFGPGTRLLVL.

The chain links TRBV19 to TRBJ1-2; TRBD1 aligns across 7 bases. There are 15 residues in the CDR3. The J segment lost 2 bases and the V segment lost 4 bases, leaving 7 bases of the junction unmatched. Germline V gene lookup returns CDR1 LNHDA and CDR2 SQIVND (reference sequence). CDR3 DNA sequence: TGTGCCAGTAGTAGAAACCCGACAGGGAACTATGGCTACACCTTC. This translates into CASSRNPTGNYGYTF.

V usage is TRBV5-4 and J usage is TRBJ2-7; 9 bases fit TRBD1. Germline V gives CDR1 SGHNT, CDR2 YYREEE (reference sequence). The CDR3 extends over 15 amino acids. The V segment lost 0 bases and the J segment 5 bases; nucleotides outside the gene matches: 6. The CDR3 reads CASSLGDRVVHEQYF. The CDR3 nucleotides are TGTGCCAGCAGCTTGGGGGACAGGGTCGTACACGAGCAGTACTTC.

The V call is TRBV7-8, the J call TRBJ1-2; 7 bases align to TRBD1. CDR3 size: 15 residues. V was pared by 3 bases and J by 5 bases, with 9 bases of the junction left unmatched. Per the germline V gene, CDR1 is SGHVS and CDR2 is FQNEAQ. CDR3 in amino acids: CASSFLGTEAYGYTF. CDR3 sequence (DNA): TGTGCCAGCAGCTTCCTCGGGACAGAGGCGTATGGCTACACCTTC.

V gene TRBV7-2 combines with J gene TRBJ2-3, with a possible D match to TRBD1 (5 bases). Germline values: CDR1 SGHTA, CDR2 FQGNSA. The CDR3 runs to 15 residues. Trimming took 1 base from V and 6 from J, leaving 14 bases between them. The DNA of the CDR3 is TGTGCCAGCAGCTTAGGTGGGGCACACTCCGATACGCAGTATTTT. It is translated as CASSLGGAHSDTQYF.

The chain is built from TRBV23-1 and TRBJ2-3, with 10 bases identical to TRBD1. TRBV23-1 is placed among ORFs of uncertain function. V was pared by 4 bases and J by 2 bases, with 6 bases of the junction left unmatched. The CDR3 loop spans 16 amino acids. The CDR3 sequence: CASSPPGQGFTDTQYF. The CDR3 DNA sequence: TGCGCCAGCAGTCCTCCGGGACAGGGGTTCACAGATACGCAGTATTTT.

This chain connects TRBV7-9 to TRBJ2-5; D is perhaps TRBD1 (6 bases). The CDR3 length is 16 residues. Germline V gene lookup returns CDR1 SEHNR and CDR2 FQNEAQ (reference sequence). The V and J ends lost 5 bases and 5 bases respectively, with 21 bases between them. The CDR3: CASSGRQVRTRETQYF. In DNA, the CDR3 is TGTGCCAGCAGCGGGCGACAGGTCAGAACCCGCGAGACCCAGTACTTC. Looking up the rest from reference TRBV7-9 and TRBJ2-5 gives the full variable domain: DTGVSQNPRHKITKRGQNVTFRCDPISEHNRLYWYRQTLGQGPEFLTYFQNEAQLEKSRLLSDRFSAERPKGSFSTLEIQRTEQGDSAMYLCASSGRQVRTRETQYFGPGTRLLVL.

The genes are TRBV27 and TRBJ2-1; 7 bases match TRBD2. V was clipped by 0 bases and J by 6 bases; unmatched bases: 8. The CDR3 spans 16 residues. Germline V gives CDR1 MNHEY, CDR2 SMNVEV (reference sequence). CDR3 sequence (DNA): TGTGCCAGCAGTTTATCGATTGGGGGAGGGCTCAATGAGCAGTTCTTC. It translates to CASSLSIGGGLNEQFF.

The V and J genes are TRBV2 and TRBJ1-5; the D is unclear. This CDR3 region has 12 residues. The ends were cut back, 6 bases at V and 3 bases at J, with 6 bases in the middle. Germline V gene lookup returns CDR1 SNHLY and CDR2 FYNNEI. CDR3 sequence: CASSPLNQPQHF. DNA of the CDR3: TGTGCCAGCAGCCCCCTCAATCAGCCCCAGCATTTT.

The chain recombines TRBV7-2 with TRBJ2-5; 14 bases align to TRBD2. Trimming cost V 5 bases and J 2 bases; bases outside gene matches: 10. The CDR3 contains 18 residues. In germline, CDR1 is SGHTA, CDR2 FQGNSA. CDR3 bases: TGTGCCAGCAGCCACAGGAGCGGGACTAGCGGGAGACAAGAGACCCAGTACTTC. Translating gives CASSHRSGTSGRQETQYF.

This clone came up a few times. The chain is built from TRBV12-5 and TRBJ2-3; 8 nucleotides match TRBD2. CDR1 is LGHNT and CDR2 is FRNRAP in the germline V gene. This CDR3 spans 16 amino acids. V shed 2 bases, J shed 2 bases, and the junction held 6 bases outside the gene matches. CDR3 in amino acids: CASGLSLAGPTDTQYF. As DNA, the CDR3 is TGTGCTAGTGGTTTGAGCCTAGCGGGCCCCACAGATACGCAGTATTTT.

This chain joins TRBV30 and TRBJ1-1; 8 positions match TRBD1. CDR1 GTSNPN and CDR2 SVGIG come from the germline V gene (reference sequence). This CDR3 is built from 13 residues. The V gene end was trimmed by 5 bases and the J gene end by 5 bases; junction bases not matched to a gene: 7. This chain's CDR3 is CAWRKQGGTEAFF. CDR3 DNA: TGTGCCTGGCGTAAACAGGGGGGGACTGAAGCTTTCTTT.

V gene TRBV18 combines with J gene TRBJ2-1; 12 nucleotides match TRBD2. This CDR3 has 16 amino acids. The ends lost 4 bases at V and 2 bases at J; junction bases unmatched: 3. Germline V gene lookup returns CDR1 KGHSH and CDR2 LQKENI. The CDR3 region has the DNA TGTGCCAGCTCACTAAGGACTAGCGGGACCTACAATGAGCAGTTCTTC. This translates into CASSLRTSGTYNEQFF.

This clone came up once. This chain uses TRBV7-6 with TRBJ2-1; 10 nucleotides line up with TRBD2. In germline, CDR1 is SGHVS, CDR2 FNYEAQ. There are 16 residues in the CDR3. The junction had 3 bases not matched to a gene; V was cut back by 4 bases and J by 0 bases. CDR3 in amino acids: CASSSLAGGSYNEQFF. CDR3 DNA: TGTGCCAGCAGCTCGTTAGCGGGAGGCTCCTACAATGAGCAGTTCTTC. Full variable domain (missing parts from reference TRBV7-6 and TRBJ2-1): GAGVSQSPRYKVTKRGQDVALRCDPISGHVSLYWYRQALGQGPEFLTYFNYEAQQDKSGLPNDRFSAERPEGSISTLTIQRTEQRDSAMYRCASSSLAGGSYNEQFFGPGTRLTVL.